This TCR beta chain was documented in a study of blood T cells in healthy people across ages. Study-level information: Per two T cells, about one barcoded beta molecule was captured through template switching. Findings of the study overall: For the donors, CMV status was unknown and possibly confounded expanded clonotype changes.

Trimming pared 2 bases from V and 4 bases from J, leaving 12 bases between. Germline CDR1 reads MNHEY; CDR2 reads SMNVEV (reference sequence). CDR3 size: 16 residues. On this clonotype: Its antigen is not known.

Using a J-beta primer mix together with a sample-barcoded 5' primer, a second PCR was run for roughly 7 to 11 cycles. TCRdb passed the 5' RACE reads through MiXCR, listing each CDR3 protein once. This sample has 1.5 million to 1.8 million distinct CDR3 sequences, with 42% found just once. This clonotype was obtained from a woman between 18 and 30 years old in good health. The sequenced sample consisted of blood. The chain links TRBV27 to TRBJ2-6, with D unclear. The CDR3 here is CASSLVVATGANVLTF. CDR3 sequence (DNA): TGTGCCAGCAGTTTAGTTGTGGCGACCGGGGCCAACGTCCTGACTTTC.